This note documents a single T cell receptor (beta chain) sequence. Antigen specificity is unknown. Multiplex touch-down PCR amplified TRB using TRB-A and TRB-B pools in one tube. TCRdb reprocessed the multiplex PCR reads, with one entry per CDR3 protein and no DNA. This table holds about 220 distinct CDR3 sequences. The data were taken from a study of T cell clusters in autoimmune cytopenias. Study as a whole: TRB sequencing had a median about 55,000 reads and 2,000 to 3,000 distinct clonotypes per sample.

The study, taken as a whole, reports: Primary autoimmune cytopenia patients appeared to lack physiological T cell clusters present in healthy donors.

Tens of thousands of genome equivalents of blood DNA were amplified for TRB. Germline values: CDR1 MNHNS, CDR2 SASEGT. This CDR3 comprises 13 residues. These data were also filed under a second study, of T cell repertoires in aging, cancer and after chemotherapy. Turning to that study: The full dataset contained several million TCR reads. Across the chemotherapy interval, each cancer cohort showed higher median generation probability, suggesting thymic rebound.

V and J are TRBV6-1 and TRBJ2-7; no DNA is available, so the TRBD2 call from TCRdb remains unchecked. This sequence was found in a human donor with chronic lymphocytic leukemia. The sequenced sample was peripheral blood. The CDR3 is CASRGLAGGEQYF.